This T cell receptor beta chain was documented in a study of regulatory T cells in long-lasting Graves disease. Libraries of TCR beta came from iRepertoire HTBI primers plus Arm-PCR of CDR3 regions. TCRdb passed the multiplex PCR reads through MiXCR, listing each CDR3 protein once. This repertoire shows approximately 310,000 distinct CDR3 sequences, 15% to 20% found once; its top ten account for roughly 35%. Per the germline V gene, CDR1 is MNHEY and CDR2 is SMNVEV (reference sequence). V shed 1 base and J 0 bases; nucleotides not matched to a gene: 12. The CDR3 runs 19 residues. There are many counts of this clonotype. Described time point: newly diagnosed GD, antithyroid drugs for less than 3 months. Extracted RNA from PBMCs served as the source of the TCR library.

The clonotype was recovered from a female donor with Graves disease. The chain joins TRBV27 to TRBJ2-1; 7 bases match TRBD1. This specimen was peripheral blood mononuclear cells (PBMCs), taken at new diagnosis, from a patient treated with antithyroid drugs. This chain's CDR3 is CASSLFPLEGANSYNEQFF. CDR3 coding DNA: TGTGCCAGCAGTTTATTCCCTCTCGAGGGGGCGAACTCCTACAATGAGCAGTTCTTC.